This TCR beta chain was captured by sequencing in a study of blood T cell repertoires in COVID-19. Study-wide context: Spain, Italy and the United States supplied samples that represented acute and convalescent COVID-19.

This table comes from immunoSEQ multiplex PCR, and its TCRdb copy is limited to in-frame clones, with some not included. The sample includes approximately 140,000 clones, 82% of them seen just once. Looked up from germline, CDR1 is SGHAT and CDR2 is FQNNGV. CDR3 size: 19 residues. Trimming shortened V by 0 bases and J by 3 bases, and 20 bases separated the two germline ends. Sequencing was done on a sample of peripheral blood. This sequence joins TRBV11-2 and TRBJ2-2, with a possible D match to TRBD2 (5 bases). This sequence was found in a human donor with acute or convalescent COVID-19. The donor label of this sample is uncertain. CDR3 DNA sequence: TGTGCCAGCAGCTTAGAGTGGTGGGGTAGATCGGGGTACACCGGGGAGCTGTTTTTT. Translation: CASSLEWWGRSGYTGELFF.